This T cell receptor (beta chain) was profiled in a study of a mutant IDH1 vaccine in newly diagnosed glioma. On the study more broadly: The treated population exhibited a male proportion of about 60%, a female proportion of 37.5%, and a mean age of 40.4 years. General study points: Vaccine-induced immune responses occurred in 93.3% of patients.

Time point denoted: baseline, week 1 (first vaccination visit). Regarding treatment: pre-vaccination baseline after standard-of-care therapy. Donors harbored newly found WHO grade 3 or 4 IDH1-mutant, ATRX-lost astrocytomas. In regard to this clone: Antigen unknown.

V lost 4 bases and J lost 7, with 18 bases in between. The CDR3 has 16 amino acids. The germline V gene has CDR1 SGHRS and CDR2 YFSETQ. The assay was immunoSEQ multiplex PCR, and TCRdb's table has in-frame clones only and misses some. The table includes some 68,000 clones, around 79% detected once. The clonotype comes from a man aged 45 to 65 with glioma. The input for sequencing was PBMCs, taken from a glioma patient treated with radiotherapy, temozolomide or both. The chain joins TRBV5-1 to TRBJ1-6, with a tentative D call TRBD1 (5 bases). This CDR3 is CASSPGTRKGNSPLHF. The CDR3 DNA follows: TGCGCCAGCAGCCCCGGGACCCGAAAAGGGAATTCACCCCTCCACTTT.